This record looks at one T cell receptor beta chain sequence and its context. These data are taken from a study of blood T cell repertoires in COVID-19. Overall study: Sample material is recorded as cDNA or gDNA derived from T cells, B-cell-depleted T cells, or PBMCs.

Methods used by the authors: The assay estimated nucleated cells by amplifying reference gene primers. Using immunoSEQ multiplex PCR, the repertoire was profiled, and TCRdb retains in-frame clones only, with some absent. V and J calls and clone size follow that table, whereas D and trimming were derived from the DNA. The profile shows more than 85,000 clones, more than 90% of them singletons. Trimming removed 0 bases at V and 6 bases at J, with 20 bases between. Germline V lookup: CDR1 SGHDN, CDR2 FVKESK. This CDR3 contains 17 residues. This TCR was recovered from a woman in her forties or fifties with COVID-19, enrolled during active disease. The rearrangement joins TRBV14 to TRBJ2-5, with a tentative D call TRBD1 (6 bases). The source material was peripheral blood. As DNA, the CDR3 is TGTGCCAGCAGCCAAGATGCATTCCAGGGGCCTCTGAAGACCCAGTACTTC. Its protein product is CASSQDAFQGPLKTQYF.